This record looks at one T cell receptor beta chain sequence and its context. This CDR3 has 13 amino acids. Deletions cut 5 bases from V and 6 bases from J, with 13 bases between. Germline V lookup: CDR1 GTSNPN, CDR2 SVGIG (reference sequence). These data are taken from a study of T cell responses to AZD1222 COVID-19 vaccine. The assay was immunoSEQ multiplex PCR, and TCRdb's table has in-frame clones only and misses some. In the table there are roughly 80,000 clones, under 95% of which are singletons. This chain links TRBV30 with TRBJ2-2; weak D call: TRBD2 (6 bases). This clonotype originated in an adult in good health. Sequencing was performed on peripheral blood, taken on day 0 of MenACWY control vaccination. Written as DNA, the CDR3 is TGTGCCTGGCAGACAGCGGGTCCCGGGGAGCTGTTTTTT. Encoded protein: CAWQTAGPGELFF.